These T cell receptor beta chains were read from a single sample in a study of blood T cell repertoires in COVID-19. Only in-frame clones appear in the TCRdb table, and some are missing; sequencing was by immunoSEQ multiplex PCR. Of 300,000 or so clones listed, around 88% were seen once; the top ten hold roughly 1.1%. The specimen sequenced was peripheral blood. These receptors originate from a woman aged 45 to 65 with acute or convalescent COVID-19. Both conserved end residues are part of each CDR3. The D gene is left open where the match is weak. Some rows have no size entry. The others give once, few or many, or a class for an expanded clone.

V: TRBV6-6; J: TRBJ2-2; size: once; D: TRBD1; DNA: TGTGCCATCACAGGGGTTCCCGGGGAGCTGTTTTTT; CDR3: CAITGVPGELFF
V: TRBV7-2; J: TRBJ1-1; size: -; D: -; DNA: TGTGCCAGCAGCCTTCGACAGGTTAACACTGAAGCTTTCTTT; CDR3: CASSLRQVNTEAFF
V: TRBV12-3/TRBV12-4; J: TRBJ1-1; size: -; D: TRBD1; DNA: TGTGCCAGCAGTCGACAGGGGGTGACTGAAGCTTTCTTT; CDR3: CASSRQGVTEAFF
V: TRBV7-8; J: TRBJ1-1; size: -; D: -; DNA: TGTGCCAGCAGCTTACGTCGGTCTTTGAACACTGAAGCTTTCTTT; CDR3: CASSLRRSLNTEAFF
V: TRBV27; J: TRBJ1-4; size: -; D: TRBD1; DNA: TGTGCCAGCAGTCCAGGACAGGTGGGGCGATTAGAACTGTTTTTT; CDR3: CASSPGQVGRLELFF
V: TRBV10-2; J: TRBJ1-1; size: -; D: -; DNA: TGCGCCAGCAGTGAGTCGAAATGGGCTTTACCGAACACTGAAGCTTTCTTT; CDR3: CASSESKWALPNTEAFF
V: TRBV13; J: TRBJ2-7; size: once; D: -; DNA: TGTGCCAGCAGCTTGCAGGGTCTGCACGAGCAGTACTTC; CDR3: CASSLQGLHEQYF
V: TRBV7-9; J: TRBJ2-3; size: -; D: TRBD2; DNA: TGTGCCAGCAGCTTAGCGAGCGGCGGGGGGAGAGATACGCAGTATTTT; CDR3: CASSLASGGGRDTQYF
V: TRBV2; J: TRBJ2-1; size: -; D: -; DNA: TGTGCCAGCACCGGGGCCAGGGGCAATGAGCAGTTCTTC; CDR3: CASTGARGNEQFF
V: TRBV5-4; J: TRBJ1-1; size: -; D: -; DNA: TGTGCCAGCAGCTTCTGGTCGGGAGAAAGGGCTTTCTTT; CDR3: CASSFWSGERAFF